This entry features one T cell receptor beta chain sequence. Its antigen is still unknown. Profiled with immunoSEQ multiplex PCR; TCRdb holds only in-frame clones, not every one. The repertoire holds roughly 100,000 clones, with 90% as singletons. This sample was included in a study of T cell responses to AZD1222 COVID-19 vaccine. Overall study findings and caveats: Reportedly, nearly half of unique spike TCRs recognized epitopes outside B.1.351/B.1.1.7 mutations. Repertoires were obtained only post-peak T cell response. White British donors predominated, females outnumbered males, and clonal diversity was possibly underestimated. Spike was spanned by vaccine-associated CD4 TCRs, which were dominant at 160-218 and 743-854.

V shed 6 bases and J shed 0 bases, with 26 bases lying between them. In germline, CDR1 is LGHNT, CDR2 FRNRAP. The CDR3 runs 19 residues. The chain joins TRBV12-5 to TRBJ1-1, with unresolved D. This TCR came from an adult in good health. The starting material was peripheral blood, obtained on day 0 of AZD1222 vaccination. CDR3 sequence (DNA): TGTGCTAGTGGCGCAACAACAGCTGATGGTCCTTCTTTGAACACTGAAGCTTTCTTT. Translating gives CASGATTADGPSLNTEAFF.